This TCR beta chain comes out of a study of Graves' ophthalmopathy and Graves' hyperthyroidism. This clonotype came up many times. Its target is unknown. The authors defined stable hyperthyroidism as no ophthalmopathy within 18 months of follow-up. Isolation of PBMCs was performed using 7.5 to 10 ml of fresh peripheral blood. General study points: Clonotypes were expanded in thyroid at above 0.001 frequency, and most also appeared in blood.

This CDR3 comprises 14 residues. V lost 4 bases, J lost 0 bases, and 7 bases lay in between. Transcripts of RNA were the source for amplifying TCR beta CDR3 regions. Scientists carried out first-round RT-PCR using HTBI primers and then a second-round multiplex PCR. TCRdb passed the multiplex PCR reads through MiXCR, listing each CDR3 protein once. This table has approximately 380,000 distinct CDR3 sequences, under 25% appearing once. The clonotype was recovered from a woman between 18 and 29 years old with stable Graves' hyperthyroidism. Sequenced material: peripheral blood. The chain combines TRBV12-3 or TRBV12-4 with TRBJ1-5; D is uncertain. The DNA of the CDR3 is TGTGCCAGCAGTTACAGAGGTAGCAATCAGCCCCAGCATTTT. Amino acids: CASSYRGSNQPQHF.